This TCR beta chain was obtained from a study of blood T cell repertoires in COVID-19 (dated by TCRdb to about 2020). Regarding the research as a whole: Collaborator samples came from the United States, Italy and Spain and covered acute and convalescent phases of COVID-19. The repertoires were released in a freely available public database meant as a resource for research on the immune response to SARS-CoV-2. The prospective study material was composed of cDNA or gDNA derived from T cells, B-cell-depleted T cells, or PBMCs. Samples were obtained from the ongoing ImmuneRACE study (first 160 participants) and from about 1,300 subjects provided by 6 global collaborators. Deeply sampled blood TCRbeta repertoires from subjects exposed to, actively infected with, or recovered from COVID-19 were included in the dataset. HLA class I and class II types, where available, came from metadata supplied by the sample provider rather than from assay-based typing. A de-identified subject ID, COVID-19 status, age in years and sex were almost always included in the sample metadata. What the study reported, not specific to this receptor: Clinical and demographic metadata were provided uncurated, with the amount varying by source and participant.

Comment on this clone: Which antigen it targets is not known. No per-base quality is available; no much larger clone lies one base away.

The germline V gene specifies SGHTA as CDR1 and FQGTGA as CDR2. Taken from cysteine to phenylalanine, the CDR3 has 17 residues. Only CDR3 DNA is held: 51 bases, read in frame from base 1. Compared with germline, V lacks 2 bases and J lacks 2 bases; bases without a gene match: 5. The immunoSEQ Assay, a bias-controlled multiplex PCR, was used to amplify TCRbeta CDR3 regions from genomic DNA. The original methods were these. The number of nucleated cells in each sample was estimated by amplification of reference gene primers within the assay. To quantify the absolute abundance of each unique TCRbeta CDR3 rearrangement, sequence reads were collapsed and filtered. For each sample, productive Simpson clonality was calculated as the square root of Simpson's diversity index across productive rearrangements. TCRdb carries this immuneACCESS record with in-frame sequences only. Its versions omit some clonotypes, under half of them owing to an unresolved V gene in the studies checked, with the rest unexplained. For V, J and clone size, that table is used; D and trimming come from the DNA. This sample gives under 85,000 clones in total; 80% to 85% of them show up just once. The ten largest account for roughly 14% of the sample.

The collaborating institutions used their own protocols to collect whole blood in K2EDTA tubes. Collaborator samples were shipped for TCRbeta analysis as frozen whole blood, isolated PBMCs, or DNA extracted from either sample type. The V and J genes are TRBV7-3 and TRBJ2-6; 8 bases in the middle match TRBD1. Sequences were obtained from peripheral blood. This sequence originates from a man older than 75 with acute or convalescent COVID-19. The DNA sequence is given as TGTGCCAGCAGCTTACAGGGGGCTGTTCCTGGGGCCAACGTCCTGACTTTC. Its coded protein is CASSLQGAVPGANVLTF.